The clone carrying this TCR beta chain has ten or more counts. This CDR3 region has 15 residues. Germline CDR1 reads SGHTA; CDR2 reads FQGNSA. After removal of 1 base from V and 3 bases from J, the junction contained 4 bases not matched to a gene. Building of the TCR beta libraries involved iRepertoire HTBI primers and Arm-PCR of CDR3 regions. MiXCR was run by TCRdb on the multiplex PCR reads, yielding one entry per CDR3 protein. The sample shows around 460,000 distinct CDR3 sequences, approximately 22% of them seen only once. The sample originates from a study of regulatory T cells in long-lasting Graves disease. Time point indicated: persistent/refractory GD, antithyroid drugs over 5 years with positive TRAb. From RNA extracted from PBMCs, the TCR library was made.

This chain links TRBV7-2 with TRBJ2-5, with 8 bases matching TRBD2. The source material was peripheral blood mononuclear cells (PBMCs), sampled when the disease was refractory, from a patient treated with antithyroid drugs. The receptor's source is a female donor with Graves disease. The CDR3 region is CASSLVSGAEETQYF. The CDR3 coding sequence is TGTGCCAGCAGCTTAGTTAGCGGGGCGGAAGAGACCCAGTACTTC.